The 5 T cell receptor beta chains below were found in one sample sequenced in a study of early T cells in non-severe SARS-CoV-2 infection. Via MiXCR, TCRdb re-called the 5' RACE reads, giving one row per CDR3 protein. This table has 100,000 to 150,000 distinct CDR3 sequences, 15% appearing once. The specimen was whole blood. The receptor set was obtained from an adult who was a healthcare worker with PCR-confirmed SARS-CoV-2 infection or an uninfected control (not recorded which).

The rearrangement joins TRBV5-1 to TRBJ2-1; D perhaps matches TRBD1 (6 bases). The CDR3 has 15 amino acids. V dropped 4 bases and J dropped 6 bases, with 17 bases sitting between them. The germline V gene has CDR1 SGHRS and CDR2 YFSETQ. In nucleotides, the CDR3 is TGCGCCAGCAGCATCCCCGGGACACGGGGCAATGAGCAGTTCTTC. Amino acids: CASSIPGTRGNEQFF. Variable domain in full (rest from reference TRBV5-1 and TRBJ2-1): KAGVTQTPRYLIKTRGQQVTLSCSPISGHRSVSWYQQTPGQGLQFLFEYFSETQRNKGNFPGRFSGRQFSNSRSEMNVSTLELGDSALYLCASSIPGTRGNEQFFGPGTRLTVL.

In its sample, this clonotype was seen a few times. The genes are TRBV29-1 and TRBJ1-4, with D uncertain. Germline V gene sequence: CDR1 SQVTM, CDR2 ANQGSEA. The CDR3 covers 12 residues. Trimming stripped 7 bases from V and 0 bases from J, with 6 bases between. CDR3 DNA sequence: TGCAGCGCCCGGGCAACTAATGAAAAACTGTTTTTT. Amino acids: CSARATNEKLFF.

This clonotype was counted only a few times. The chain carries TRBV6-1 and TRBJ1-1, with unresolved D. The CDR3 is 14 residues long. CDR1 and CDR2 (germline): MNHNS, SASEGT. Trimming stripped 2 bases from V and 0 bases from J, with 7 bases between. CDR3 DNA: TGTGCCAGCAGTGAAAGGACCGTGAACACTGAAGCTTTCTTT. Amino acid sequence: CASSERTVNTEAFF.

The chain is built from TRBV12-3 or TRBV12-4 and TRBJ1-1; no definite D call. This CDR3 has 13 residues. V was pared by 6 bases and J by 6 bases, with 14 bases between. CDR3 protein: CASRLDKGAEAFF. The CDR3 region has the DNA TGTGCCAGCAGGCTCGACAAAGGTGCTGAAGCTTTCTTT.

There are many counts of this clonotype. The chain has TRBV29-1 and TRBJ1-1, with D possibly being TRBD1 (6 bases). Germline assignment: CDR1 SQVTM and CDR2 ANQGSEA. CDR3 length: 12 residues. Trimming pared 6 bases from V and 6 bases from J, leaving 14 bases between. In DNA, the CDR3 is TGCAGCGTGCAAAGGGGGATGGCTGAAGCTTTCTTT. Amino acid sequence: CSVQRGMAEAFF.